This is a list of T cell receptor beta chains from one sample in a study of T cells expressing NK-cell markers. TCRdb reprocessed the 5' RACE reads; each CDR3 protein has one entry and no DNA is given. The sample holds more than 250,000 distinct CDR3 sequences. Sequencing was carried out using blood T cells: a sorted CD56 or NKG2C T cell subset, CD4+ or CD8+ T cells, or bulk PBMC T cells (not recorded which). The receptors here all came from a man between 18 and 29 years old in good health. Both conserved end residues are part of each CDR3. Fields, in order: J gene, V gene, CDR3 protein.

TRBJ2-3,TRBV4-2,CASSQGKSDTQYF
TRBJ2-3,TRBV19,CASVAGAPTDTQYF
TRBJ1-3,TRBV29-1,CSVVVGSGNTIYF
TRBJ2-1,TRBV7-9,CASSPRVQGRTYNEQFF
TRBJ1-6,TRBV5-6,CASSLGSESSYNSPLHF
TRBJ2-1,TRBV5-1,CASSSLPGPGQGYNEQFF
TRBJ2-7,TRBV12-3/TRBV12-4,CASSPPGLPYEQYF
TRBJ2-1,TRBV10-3,CAISENRERHPTEQFF
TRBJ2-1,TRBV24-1,CATSDFMTEQFF
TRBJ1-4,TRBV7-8,CASSFRRRRVNEKLFF
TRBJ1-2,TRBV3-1,CASSQVGPDGYTF
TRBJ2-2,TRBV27,CASGRSNTGELFF
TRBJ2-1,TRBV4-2,CASSQEIGAGVGVEQFF
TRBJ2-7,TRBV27,CASSLYRGSSYEQYF
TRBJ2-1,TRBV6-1,CASGPRDRSYNEQFF
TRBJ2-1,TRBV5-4,CASSSDRAIKPNEQFF
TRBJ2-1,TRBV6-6,CASSYSRDWQFF
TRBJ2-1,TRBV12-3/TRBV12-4,CASSLGWSVRTYNEQFF
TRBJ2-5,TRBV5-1,CASSVGTAATEETQYF
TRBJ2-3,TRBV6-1,CATWGGRAVDTQYF
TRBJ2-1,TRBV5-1,CASSLTLNGINEQFF
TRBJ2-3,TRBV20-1,CSAGNQAGDTQYF
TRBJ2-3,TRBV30,CAWRDRQATDTQYF
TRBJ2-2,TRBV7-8,CASSWSGLDVGELFF
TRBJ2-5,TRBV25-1,CASVTGTSGRVYQETQYF
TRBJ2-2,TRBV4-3,CASSQEGRVTGELFF
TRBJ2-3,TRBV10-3,CAISEGGVPQGDTQYF
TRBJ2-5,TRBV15,CATSIRGGRTAETQYF
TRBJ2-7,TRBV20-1,CSARDSGAGTYEQYF
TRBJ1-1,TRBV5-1,CASSWGKWGGNTEAFF
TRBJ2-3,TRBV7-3,CASSLPLGRSTDTQYF
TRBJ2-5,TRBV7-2,CASSFRGRQETQYF
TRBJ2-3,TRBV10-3,CAISDITGTGDTDTQYF
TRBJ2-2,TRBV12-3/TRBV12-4,CASTLSGTLTGELFF
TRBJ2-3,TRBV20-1,CSARTMAASTDTQYF
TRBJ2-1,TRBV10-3,CAISESTGPTRINEQFF
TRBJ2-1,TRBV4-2,CASSQDRTQFF
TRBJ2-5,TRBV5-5,CASSTGGETQYF
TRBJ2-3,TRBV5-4,CASSRRSGRLTDTQYF